This T cell receptor (beta chain) was found in a study of blood T cells in healthy people across ages. Regarding the study as a whole: The long-lived group displayed more naive CD4+ cells, plus higher diversity, than the aged donors did.

This clonotype was observed at least ten times. Antigen: not known. Peripheral blood, roughly 9.3 milliliters per donor, was collected. Using a J-beta primer mix together with a sample-barcoded 5' primer, a second PCR was run for about 6 to 11 cycles. MiXCR was run by TCRdb on the 5' RACE reads, yielding one entry per CDR3 protein. Here the sample spans around 1.7 million distinct CDR3 sequences, roughly 28% being singletons. The CDR3 loop spans 15 amino acids. CDR1 and CDR2 from the germline V gene are ENHRY and SYGVKD. The J segment lost 3 bases and the V segment lost 4 bases, leaving 4 bases of the junction unmatched.

The origin of this receptor is a woman aged 25 to 45 in good health. The sequenced sample was blood. J is TRBJ2-7 and V is TRBV10-3; TRBD2 matches 12 bases. The CDR3 is CAISGRLAGDYEQYF. The DNA for the CDR3 is TGTGCCATCAGTGGGAGACTAGCGGGGGACTACGAGCAGTACTTC.